This TCR beta chain came from a study of T cells in Graves' hyperthyroidism and ophthalmopathy. It was RNA transcripts that yielded the amplified TCR beta CDR3 regions. RT-PCR in the first round (using the HTBI primer set) targeted the TCR CDR3. TCRdb used MiXCR to reprocess the multiplex PCR reads, holding one entry per CDR3 protein. The sample carries 490,000 or so distinct CDR3 sequences, about 20% recorded once. This clonotype was seen a handful of times. Trimming cost V 0 bases and J 5 bases; bases outside gene matches: 12. Germline CDR1 and CDR2: SGDLS and YYNGEE. This CDR3 contains 17 residues. Source material for PBMCs was around 10 ml fresh peripheral blood.

J is TRBJ1-1 and V is TRBV9; 8 bases align to TRBD1. The TCR sequence derives from a man aged 35 to 55 with Graves' ophthalmopathy. The sample consisted of blood. The CDR3 region is CASSVGTGYGVLTEAFF. CDR3 DNA sequence: TGTGCCAGCAGCGTAGGGACAGGGTATGGAGTGCTTACTGAAGCTTTCTTT. The whole variable domain, filled in from reference TRBV9 and TRBJ1-1, reads DSGVTQTPKHLITATGQRVTLRCSPRSGDLSVYWYQQSLDQGLQFLIQYYNGEERAKGNILERFSAQQFPDLHSELNLSSLELGDSALYFCASSVGTGYGVLTEAFFGQGTRLTVV.